This is a list of T cell receptor beta chains from one sample in a study of CD8+ T cells in alopecia areata. Profiled with immunoSEQ multiplex PCR; TCRdb holds only in-frame clones, not every one. The sample has around 99,000 clones, roughly 89% seen once. The specimen was CD8+ T cells sorted from blood, collected at week 24, from a patient treated with tofacitinib. The source is a human donor with alopecia areata. The CDR3 runs from the conserved cysteine through the conserved F or W. The D gene is left open where the match is weak. Clone size, where shown, is once, few, many, or a class for clones that have expanded.

clone_size: -; d_call: -; cdr3_length: 14; v_call: TRBV9; j_call: TRBJ1-1; cdr3_nt: TGTGCCAGCAGTACCGGAGGGGTTGGCACTGAAGCTTTCTTT; cdr3_aa: CASSTGGVGTEAFF
clone_size: -; d_call: -; cdr3_length: 14; v_call: TRBV11-2; j_call: TRBJ2-1; cdr3_nt: TGTGCCAGCAGCACCCTACAGGGATACAATGAGCAGTTCTTC; cdr3_aa: CASSTLQGYNEQFF
clone_size: -; d_call: -; cdr3_length: 13; v_call: TRBV7-9; j_call: TRBJ2-7; cdr3_nt: TGTGCCAGCAGCATCGGTGTGGGCTACGAGCAGTACTTC; cdr3_aa: CASSIGVGYEQYF
clone_size: -; d_call: -; cdr3_length: 15; v_call: TRBV4-1; j_call: TRBJ1-4; cdr3_nt: TGCGCCAGCAGCCAAGACCCTATCTCCTTTGAAAAACTGTTTTTT; cdr3_aa: CASSQDPISFEKLFF
clone_size: -; d_call: -; cdr3_length: 12; v_call: TRBV5-1; j_call: TRBJ2-2; cdr3_nt: TGCGCCAGCAGTGGGCGCGGCGGGGAGCTGTTTTTT; cdr3_aa: CASSGRGGELFF
clone_size: -; d_call: -; cdr3_length: 13; v_call: TRBV7-9; j_call: TRBJ2-3; cdr3_nt: TGTGCCAGCCGGAGGGGGCCCCCAGATACGCAGTATTTT; cdr3_aa: CASRRGPPDTQYF
clone_size: -; d_call: -; cdr3_length: 11; v_call: TRBV7-8; j_call: TRBJ1-6; cdr3_nt: TGTGCCAGCAGCCCTAATTCACCCCTCCACTTT; cdr3_aa: CASSPNSPLHF
clone_size: -; d_call: -; cdr3_length: 15; v_call: TRBV14; j_call: TRBJ2-1; cdr3_nt: TGTGCCAGCAGCCCCCACAGGGTAGTCTACAATGAGCAGTTCTTC; cdr3_aa: CASSPHRVVYNEQFF
clone_size: few; d_call: -; cdr3_length: 13; v_call: TRBV29-1; j_call: TRBJ2-4; cdr3_nt: TGCAGCGTTGTCTGGGGGGGCGGAAACATTCAGTACTTC; cdr3_aa: CSVVWGGGNIQYF
clone_size: -; d_call: -; cdr3_length: 14; v_call: TRBV6-6; j_call: TRBJ1-1; cdr3_nt: TGTGCCAGCAGTCCCCAGGGAATACGGACTGAAGCTTTCTTT; cdr3_aa: CASSPQGIRTEAFF
clone_size: once; d_call: -; cdr3_length: 15; v_call: TRBV5-6; j_call: TRBJ2-2; cdr3_nt: TGTGCCAGCAGCTTTTCCGGGGGGAACACCGGGGAGCTGTTTTTT; cdr3_aa: CASSFSGGNTGELFF
clone_size: -; d_call: -; cdr3_length: 15; v_call: TRBV7-2; j_call: TRBJ2-7; cdr3_nt: TGTGCCAGCAGCTTAGCAGACAGGCCCCCCTACGAGCAGTACTTC; cdr3_aa: CASSLADRPPYEQYF
clone_size: -; d_call: -; cdr3_length: 15; v_call: TRBV27; j_call: TRBJ2-2; cdr3_nt: TGTGCCAGCAGTTCACTGGGGACATCGGGCTGGGAGCTGTTTTTT; cdr3_aa: CASSSLGTSGWELFF
clone_size: -; d_call: -; cdr3_length: 13; v_call: TRBV7-2; j_call: TRBJ2-1; cdr3_nt: TGTGCCAGCAGCTCGGGACTGGACAATGAGCAGTTCTTC; cdr3_aa: CASSSGLDNEQFF
clone_size: -; d_call: -; cdr3_length: 19; v_call: TRBV21-1; j_call: TRBJ2-6; cdr3_nt: TGTGCCAGCAGCAAAGGGGGCCGCTCCCCGGGTTCTGGGGCCAACGTCCTGACTTTC; cdr3_aa: CASSKGGRSPGSGANVLTF
clone_size: -; d_call: -; cdr3_length: 13; v_call: TRBV6-5; j_call: TRBJ1-1; cdr3_nt: TGTGCCAGCCGTGAGGGGATGAACACTGAAGCTTTCTTT; cdr3_aa: CASREGMNTEAFF
clone_size: -; d_call: -; cdr3_length: 15; v_call: TRBV7-9; j_call: TRBJ2-1; cdr3_nt: TGTGCCAGCAGCTACGCAGGGAAAGGCAACAATGAGCAGTTCTTC; cdr3_aa: CASSYAGKGNNEQFF
clone_size: few; d_call: -; cdr3_length: 12; v_call: TRBV2; j_call: TRBJ2-1; cdr3_nt: TGTGCCAGCAGTGAACGGGGCAATGAGCAGTTCTTC; cdr3_aa: CASSERGNEQFF
clone_size: few; d_call: -; cdr3_length: 14; v_call: TRBV10-2; j_call: TRBJ2-5; cdr3_nt: TGCGCCAGCAGTGAGGGATCTCGTGGGGAGACCCAGTACTTC; cdr3_aa: CASSEGSRGETQYF
clone_size: few; d_call: -; cdr3_length: 16; v_call: TRBV2; j_call: TRBJ2-1; cdr3_nt: TGTGCCAGCAGTGAAGCGCGACAGAAGCCTTACAATGAGCAGTTCTTC; cdr3_aa: CASSEARQKPYNEQFF
clone_size: -; d_call: -; cdr3_length: 16; v_call: TRBV25-1; j_call: TRBJ2-4; cdr3_nt: TGTGCCAGCAGCCCTCTAGGACAGCTAGCCAAAAACATTCAGTACTTC; cdr3_aa: CASSPLGQLAKNIQYF
clone_size: -; d_call: -; cdr3_length: 13; v_call: TRBV6-5; j_call: TRBJ1-3; cdr3_nt: TGTGCCAGCAGTATCTCCTCTGGAAACACCATATATTTT; cdr3_aa: CASSISSGNTIYF
clone_size: -; d_call: -; cdr3_length: 13; v_call: TRBV7-9; j_call: TRBJ1-1; cdr3_nt: TGTGCCAGCAGTTACGACTTGAACACTGAAGCTTTCTTT; cdr3_aa: CASSYDLNTEAFF
clone_size: -; d_call: -; cdr3_length: 14; v_call: TRBV6-5; j_call: TRBJ2-5; cdr3_nt: TGTGCCAGCAGTTCACAGGACAGCCAAGAGACCCAGTACTTC; cdr3_aa: CASSSQDSQETQYF
clone_size: -; d_call: -; cdr3_length: 16; v_call: TRBV2; j_call: TRBJ2-3; cdr3_nt: TGTGCCAGCAGTACACCCAGGGGGGGGGACACAGATACGCAGTATTTT; cdr3_aa: CASSTPRGGDTDTQYF
clone_size: -; d_call: TRBD1; cdr3_length: 15; v_call: TRBV7-8; j_call: TRBJ2-1; cdr3_nt: TGTGCCAGCAGTCCCGGGACAGGGGTTTACAATGAGCAGTTCTTC; cdr3_aa: CASSPGTGVYNEQFF